Below are 27 T cell receptor beta chains sequenced from a single sample in a study of blood T cell repertoires in COVID-19. Sequenced by immunoSEQ multiplex PCR; TCRdb stores in-frame clones only, minus some. The sample consists of some 180,000 clones, about nine tenths of them appearing once. The sample was peripheral blood. The origin of the receptors is a man aged 35 to 55 with acute or convalescent COVID-19.

This clone occurred a few times. The V and J genes are TRBV7-2 and TRBJ2-1, with D perhaps TRBD1 (6 bases). CDR3 length equals 17 residues. The V end lost 3 bases, the J end lost 3 bases, and 18 bases lay between the germline ends. Germline-derived CDR1 and CDR2 are SGHTA and FQGNSA. CDR3 amino acids: CASSFPETGHIYNEQFF. The CDR3 region has the DNA TGTGCCAGCAGCTTCCCTGAAACAGGGCATATCTACAATGAGCAGTTCTTC.

This chain connects TRBV9 to TRBJ2-5, with D perhaps TRBD2 (6 bases). Trimming stripped 0 bases from V and 1 base from J, with 13 bases between. In germline, CDR1 is SGDLS, CDR2 YYNGEE. The CDR3 spans 16 residues. The CDR3 loop reads CASSVALQTSQETQYF. CDR3 nucleotide sequence: TGTGCCAGCAGCGTAGCTCTTCAGACTAGCCAAGAGACCCAGTACTTC.

This clone was counted between two and nine times. The rearrangement uses TRBV6-2 or TRBV6-3 and TRBJ1-1; no reliable D call. In germline, CDR1 is MNHEY, CDR2 SVGEGT. The CDR3 covers 14 residues. Trimming stripped 0 bases from V and 6 bases from J, with 11 bases between. The CDR3 nucleotides read TGTGCCAGCAGTTACTCCACAGTGCTGGCTGAAGCTTTCTTT. Residues: CASSYSTVLAEAFF.

V gene TRBV2 combines with J gene TRBJ1-6; possibly TRBD1 for D (6 bases). V was shortened by 6 bases and J by 4 bases, with 7 bases between the two germline ends. The CDR3 is 13 amino acids. Germline CDR1 and CDR2: SNHLY and FYNNEI. CDR3 sequence: CASSGQYNSPLHF. Here the CDR3 DNA reads TGTGCCAGCAGCGGACAGTATAATTCACCCCTCCACTTT.

This sequence joins TRBV14 and TRBJ2-2; tentative D call: TRBD1 (5 bases). The CDR3 runs to 16 residues. V lost 1 base, J lost 7 bases, and 16 bases lay in between. Germline-derived CDR1 and CDR2 are SGHDN and FVKESK. CDR3 amino acids: CASSQGSWTWNGELFF. In DNA, the CDR3 is TGTGCCAGCAGCCAAGGATCTTGGACATGGAACGGGGAGCTGTTTTTT.

The chain carries TRBV6-6 and TRBJ1-5; 10 nucleotides agree with TRBD1. Per germline, CDR1 MNHNY and CDR2 SVGAGI (reference sequence). V lost 6 bases, J lost 7 bases, and 6 bases stayed unmatched. This CDR3 is built from 14 residues. The CDR3 loop is CASRGTGAGQPQHF. CDR3 bases: TGTGCCAGCAGGGGGACAGGGGCGGGACAGCCCCAGCATTTT.

J is TRBJ1-1 and V is TRBV10-3; D uncertain. Germline V gene data show CDR1 as ENHRY and CDR2 as SYGVKD. Trimming removed 3 bases from V and 3 bases from J, with 14 bases in between. This CDR3 is built from 15 residues. The CDR3 bases are TGTGCCATCAGTGATCCTGCTACCGGGGACACTGAAGCTTTCTTT. Translating it yields CAISDPATGDTEAFF.

The chain uses TRBV2 and TRBJ1-4, with D maybe TRBD1 (5 bases). The CDR3 runs to 16 residues. In germline, CDR1 is SNHLY, CDR2 FYNNEI. V was trimmed by 1 base and J by 5 bases, leaving 14 bases between them. DNA for the CDR3: TGTGCCAGCAGTGAAGGTTTGGGGCCCCGGAATGAAAAACTGTTTTTT. Translated, it gives CASSEGLGPRNEKLFF.

In this sample, this clone turned up once. The genes are TRBV13 and TRBJ2-1; 8 positions agree with TRBD2. Germline CDR1 and CDR2: PRHDT and FYEKMQ (reference sequence). The CDR3 extends over 15 amino acids. J was trimmed by 6 bases and V by 3 bases; bases with no gene match: 7. As DNA, the CDR3 is TGTGCCAGCAGCTTGACGGGGGGGCTGGTCAATGAGCAGTTCTTC. Protein sequence: CASSLTGGLVNEQFF. The full variable domain, with the rest looked up from reference TRBV13 and TRBJ2-1, is AAGVIQSPRHLIKEKRETATLKCYPIPRHDTVYWYQQGPGQDPQFLISFYEKMQSDKGSIPDRFSAQQFSDYHSELNMSSLELGDSALYFCASSLTGGLVNEQFFGPGTRLTVL.

The rearrangement links TRBV5-1 to TRBJ2-7; D might be TRBD2 (6 bases). CDR3 length: 13 amino acids. The germline CDR1 and CDR2 sequences are SGHRS and YFSETQ. V was shortened by 0 bases and J by 6 bases, with 10 bases between the two germline ends. Written as DNA, the CDR3 is TGCGCCAGCAGCTTGGCCACGGAGGGCGAGCAGTACTTC. Its protein is CASSLATEGEQYF. Full variable domain (remainder filled in from reference TRBV5-1 and TRBJ2-7): KAGVTQTPRYLIKTRGQQVTLSCSPISGHRSVSWYQQTPGQGLQFLFEYFSETQRNKGNFPGRFSGRQFSNSRSEMNVSTLELGDSALYLCASSLATEGEQYFGPGTRLTVT.

The chain is built from TRBV10-1 and TRBJ1-5, with a weak D call TRBD1 (6 bases). The V end was cut by 1 base, the J end by 5 bases, with 18 bases between. The CDR3 totals 17 residues. Germline assignment: CDR1 WNHNN and CDR2 SYGVQD (reference sequence). As DNA, the CDR3 is TGCGCCAGCAGTGAGTTCCCTCAACAGGGAGGGGATCAGCCCCAGCATTTT. Its translation: CASSEFPQQGGDQPQHF.

The chain employs TRBV30 and TRBJ2-1; 8 bases line up with TRBD2. This CDR3 comprises 15 residues. Trimming cost V 0 bases and J 3 bases; bases outside gene matches: 4. Germline-derived CDR1 and CDR2 are GTSNPN and SVGIG (reference sequence). CDR3 protein: CAWSVGSGDYNEQFF. The CDR3 DNA sequence: TGTGCCTGGAGTGTCGGTAGCGGGGACTACAATGAGCAGTTCTTC. Using reference TRBV30 and TRBJ2-1 for the parts outside the CDR3, the full variable domain is SQTIHQWPATLVQPVGSPLSLECTVEGTSNPNLYWYRQAAGRGLQLLFYSVGIGQISSEVPQNLSASRPQDRQFILSSKKLLLSDSGFYLCAWSVGSGDYNEQFFGPGTRLTVL.

The chain joins TRBV7-9 to TRBJ1-1; unclear D gene. Trimming removed 3 bases from V and 2 bases from J, with 7 bases in between. The CDR3 contains 13 residues. Germline V gene sequence: CDR1 SEHNR, CDR2 FQNEAQ (reference sequence). The CDR3 reads CASSLRPNTEAFF. The CDR3, as DNA: TGTGCCAGCAGCTTGAGGCCCAACACTGAAGCTTTCTTT.

The chain has TRBV9 and TRBJ2-7; 11 bases are a match to TRBD2. V dropped 3 bases and J dropped 2; count of bases not matched to a gene: 1. The CDR3 is made up of 14 amino acids. The V gene's germline CDR1 is SGDLS and CDR2 YYNGEE. The CDR3 DNA reads TGTGCCAGCAGCGCTAGCGGGGGGCCCTACGAGCAGTACTTC. Translated: CASSASGGPYEQYF.

A few counts support this clone. The V call is TRBV5-6, the J call TRBJ2-2, with 8 positions matching TRBD2. The CDR3 is 16 amino acids. CDR1 and CDR2 from the germline V gene are SGHDT and YYEEEE. V was pared by 4 bases and J by 3 bases, with 8 bases of the junction left unmatched. CDR3 in amino acids: CASSLMAGGDTGELFF. DNA for the CDR3: TGTGCCAGCAGCCTGATGGCGGGGGGAGACACCGGGGAGCTGTTTTTT.

CDR3 amino acids: CASSSGTGSTPLHF. In nucleotides, the CDR3 is TGTGCCAGCAGCTCGGGGACAGGGAGTACACCCCTCCACTTT. This chain joins TRBV5-4 and TRBJ1-6, with 9 bases lining up with TRBD1. Germline V gene lookup returns CDR1 SGHNT and CDR2 YYREEE (reference sequence). V dropped 3 bases and J dropped 11; count of bases not matched to a gene: 6. This CDR3 has 14 residues. Full variable domain (missing parts from reference TRBV5-4 and TRBJ1-6): ETGVTQSPTHLIKTRGQQVTLRCSSQSGHNTVSWYQQALGQGPQFIFQYYREEENGRGNFPPRFSGLQFPNYSSELNVNALELDDSALYLCASSSGTGSTPLHFGNGTRLTVT.

The CDR3 here is CASSPGQGAVGELFF. The CDR3 DNA is TGTGCCAGCAGCCCCGGGCAGGGGGCAGTCGGGGAGCTGTTTTTT. The gene calls are TRBV6-2 or TRBV6-3 and TRBJ2-2, with 8 nucleotides matching TRBD1. Germline CDR1 and CDR2: MNHEY and SVGEGT. V gave up 6 bases and J gave up 7 bases; unmatched junction bases: 10. The length of the CDR3 is 15 residues.

V is TRBV18 and J is TRBJ1-6; 8 bases are shared with TRBD1. V shed 0 bases and J 8 bases; nucleotides not matched to a gene: 3. In germline, CDR1 is KGHSH, CDR2 LQKENI. The CDR3 totals 15 residues. The CDR3 reads CASSPPDREDSPLHF. CDR3 nucleotide sequence: TGTGCCAGCTCACCACCGGACAGGGAGGATTCACCCCTCCACTTT.

The chain joins TRBV24-1 to TRBJ2-2; weak D call: TRBD2 (5 bases). Trimming removed 6 bases from V and 7 bases from J, with 20 bases in between. CDR3 length: 16 amino acids. The germline gives CDR1 KGHDR, CDR2 SFDVKD. CDR3 nucleotides: TGTGCCACCAGTAACCCCGGGAAAGAGCTCTTCGGGGAGCTGTTTTTT. This encodes CATSNPGKELFGELFF.

The V and J genes are TRBV5-8 and TRBJ1-4; TRBD1 aligns across 11 bases. CDR3 length: 16 residues. Trimming took 0 bases from V and 6 from J; bases not matched to a gene: 4. Germline CDR1 and CDR2: SGHTS and YDEGEE. CDR3 coding DNA: TGTGCCAGCAGCTTGGCCGGGACAGGGGGGGATGAAAAACTGTTTTTT. It encodes CASSLAGTGGDEKLFF.

V gene TRBV11-2 combines with J gene TRBJ2-1, with TRBD2 matching over 11 bases. The CDR3 has 17 amino acids. V lost 5 bases to trimming and J lost 2 bases; unmatched junction nucleotides: 8. Germline lookup yields CDR1 SGHAT and CDR2 FQNNGV. The CDR3 here is CASSPLAGGTPYNEQFF. CDR3 DNA sequence: TGTGCCAGCAGCCCGCTAGCGGGGGGCACCCCCTACAATGAGCAGTTCTTC.

The rearrangement links TRBV27 to TRBJ2-4; 12 nucleotides match TRBD2. Losses at the gene ends were 6 bases for V and 12 bases for J; bases not matched to a gene: 6. CDR1 is MNHEY and CDR2 is SMNVEV in the germline V gene (reference sequence). The CDR3 extends over 13 amino acids. The CDR3 loop reads CASRNGLAGPQYF. CDR3 sequence (DNA): TGTGCCAGCAGGAACGGACTAGCGGGGCCTCAGTACTTC.

The V gene is TRBV19, the J gene TRBJ2-5; 9 nucleotides match TRBD1. Trimming cost V 3 bases and J 2 bases; bases outside gene matches: 7. The CDR3 spans 16 residues. Germline V CDR1 and CDR2: LNHDA, SQIVND (reference sequence). CDR3 protein: CASSIVTGGRQETQYF. Here the CDR3 DNA reads TGTGCCAGTAGTATCGTGACAGGGGGAAGACAAGAGACCCAGTACTTC.

The count of this clone is one. CDR3 sequence (DNA): TGTGCCAGTCCGACCCCAAAGGGACTAGCCCTGGAGACCCAGTACTTC. This sequence encodes CASPTPKGLALETQYF. V gene TRBV19 combines with J gene TRBJ2-5; 9 nucleotides line up with TRBD2. CDR3 length: 16 amino acids. The germline gives CDR1 LNHDA, CDR2 SQIVND (reference sequence). V lost 8 bases and J lost 5; bases outside the gene matches: 15.

V usage is TRBV24-1 and J usage is TRBJ2-3, with TRBD1 matching 10 bases. This CDR3 has 16 residues. Per the germline V gene, CDR1 is KGHDR and CDR2 is SFDVKD. The ends lost 3 bases at V and 10 bases at J; junction bases unmatched: 12. CDR3 DNA sequence: TGTGCCACCAGTGATAAACGAGGACAGGGGGACGTCGCGCAGTATTTT. Its protein is CATSDKRGQGDVAQYF.

J is TRBJ2-5 and V is TRBV11-2, with a tentative D call TRBD1 (5 bases). Germline-derived CDR1 and CDR2 are SGHAT and FQNNGV. The CDR3 spans 13 residues. The V end was cut by 3 bases, the J end by 5 bases, with 10 bases between. The CDR3 sequence: CASSFTGEETQYF. CDR3 bases: TGTGCCAGCAGCTTCACAGGAGAGGAGACCCAGTACTTC.

The chain uses TRBV4-1 and TRBJ1-4, with 7 bases matching TRBD1. With V trimmed by 6 bases and J by 4 bases, 5 bases remained unmatched. The CDR3 contains 14 residues. CDR1 and CDR2 from the germline V gene are MGHRA and YSYEKL. The chain's CDR3 is CASRGDSVNEKLFF. In nucleotides, the CDR3 is TGCGCCAGCAGGGGGGACAGCGTTAATGAAAAACTGTTTTTT.